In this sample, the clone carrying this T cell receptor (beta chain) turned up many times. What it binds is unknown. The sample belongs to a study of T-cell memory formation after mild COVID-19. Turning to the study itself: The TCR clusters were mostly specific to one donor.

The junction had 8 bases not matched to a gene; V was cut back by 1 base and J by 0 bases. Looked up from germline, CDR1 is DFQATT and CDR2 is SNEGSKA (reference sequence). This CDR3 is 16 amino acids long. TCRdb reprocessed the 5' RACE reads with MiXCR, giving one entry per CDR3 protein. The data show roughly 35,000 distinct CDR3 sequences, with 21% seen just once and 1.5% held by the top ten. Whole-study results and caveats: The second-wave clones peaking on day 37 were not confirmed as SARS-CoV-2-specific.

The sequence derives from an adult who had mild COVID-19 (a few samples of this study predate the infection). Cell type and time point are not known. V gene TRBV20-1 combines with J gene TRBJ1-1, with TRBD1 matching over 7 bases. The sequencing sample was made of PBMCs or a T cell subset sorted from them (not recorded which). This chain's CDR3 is CSARGPGQGVNTEAFF. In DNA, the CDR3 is TGCAGTGCTAGAGGGCCGGGCCAGGGGGTGAACACTGAAGCTTTCTTT.